Listed here are 31 T cell receptor beta chains from one sample, sequenced in a study of cytotoxic CD8 clonotypes in ibrutinib-treated CLL (dated by TCRdb to 2020 to 2023). The label giving this sample's time point can be read as: approximately twelve months on ibrutinib. Library creation used the immunoSEQ multiplex PCR assay. TCRdb took over this immuneACCESS table, retaining in-frame rearrangements with V and J assigned. Such tables are incomplete; in checked studies, under half of the missing clones stem from an unresolved V gene, and the remainder is unexplained. The sample has around 150,000 clones on record, 81% of them singletons. The ten biggest clones cover approximately 2% of the sample. Sequenced here: PBMCs, sampled after 12 months of ibrutinib treatment. Every receptor here comes from a human donor with chronic lymphocytic leukemia.

In this sample, this clone turned up once. This chain connects TRBV5-1 to TRBJ2-1; the match to TRBD1 covers 9 bases. Trimming took 4 bases from V and 4 from J; bases not matched to a gene: 6. Germline CDR1 SGHRS, CDR2 YFSETQ. The CDR3 loop spans 15 amino acids. The CDR3: CASSAAGTGYNEQFF. The CDR3 DNA reads as TGCGCCAGCAGCGCCGCCGGGACAGGGTACAATGAGCAGTTCTTC.

Note on this clone: In the same sample, other DNA sequences code for this CDR3. The chain combines TRBV6-5 with TRBJ1-1, with D unclear. V lost 5 bases, J lost 1 base, and 11 bases lay in between. Germline CDR1 and CDR2: MNHEY and SVGAGI. The CDR3 length is 14 residues. CDR3 amino acids: CASSPRRENTEAFF. CDR3 nucleotides: TGTGCCAGCAGTCCGCGGCGGGAGAACACTGAAGCTTTCTTT.

V usage is TRBV5-4 and J usage is TRBJ2-3; unclear D gene. The germline CDR1 and CDR2 sequences are SGHNT and YYREEE (reference sequence). The V and J ends lost 0 bases and 0 bases respectively, with 5 bases between them. The CDR3 has 14 residues. The CDR3 nucleotides read TGTGCCAGCAGCTTGGCGGGTAGCACAGATACGCAGTATTTT. This encodes CASSLAGSTDTQYF.

The CDR3 DNA follows: TGCGCCAGCAGTGAAATCCAGGGGACCGAGGGATACGAGCAGTACTTC. Protein product: CASSEIQGTEGYEQYF. The chain is built from TRBV23-1 and TRBJ2-7; possibly TRBD1 for D (6 bases). TRBV23-1 is flagged as an ORF with uncertain function. Trimming removed 5 bases from V and 4 bases from J, with 21 bases in between. CDR3 length: 16 residues.

The chain combines TRBV7-9 with TRBJ2-3; D gene ambiguous. The CDR3 runs to 14 residues. Deletions cut 1 base from V and 4 bases from J, with 9 bases between. Germline V gene data show CDR1 as SEHNR and CDR2 as FQNEAQ (reference sequence). This CDR3 is CASSLVVASDTQYF. The CDR3 DNA reads TGTGCCAGCAGCTTAGTAGTTGCTTCAGATACGCAGTATTTT.

The CDR3 DNA sequence: TGCGCCAGCAGCCAAGGTCCTCGCGGCCAAGAGACCCAGTACTTC. It codes for CASSQGPRGQETQYF. The genes are TRBV4-1 and TRBJ2-5; no clear D. CDR3 size: 15 residues. Germline lookup yields CDR1 MGHRA and CDR2 YSYEKL. Trimming left V 1 base short and J 1 base short, with 10 bases between.

V gene TRBV2 combines with J gene TRBJ2-5, with D perhaps matching TRBD1 (6 bases). In germline, CDR1 is SNHLY, CDR2 FYNNEI. The CDR3 consists of 16 residues. Trimming took 7 bases from V and 4 from J, leaving 22 bases between them. CDR3 nucleotide sequence: TGTGCCAGCACCCGAGGGACACTCCGGAAAGGAGAGACCCAGTACTTC. Translation: CASTRGTLRKGETQYF.

The rearrangement joins TRBV19 to TRBJ2-1; 12 bases agree with TRBD2. Per germline, CDR1 LNHDA and CDR2 SQIVND (reference sequence). J lost 8 bases, V lost 3 bases, and 5 bases had no gene match. The CDR3 is 15 amino acids. The DNA of the CDR3 is TGTGCCAGTAGTATGCAGACTAGCGGGAGCTATGAGCAGTTCTTC. It yields the protein CASSMQTSGSYEQFF.

In its sample, this clone was seen a few times. The V call is TRBV30, the J call TRBJ2-7; D is uncertain. The V gene's germline CDR1 is GTSNPN and CDR2 SVGIG (reference sequence). Between the trimmed V and J ends, which lost 2 bases and 2 bases, there was a span of 7 bases. This CDR3 is 12 amino acids long. The CDR3 DNA reads TGTGCCTGGAGTTTTCTCCCCTACGAGCAGTACTTC. Translating gives CAWSFLPYEQYF.

The chain couples TRBV6-5 to TRBJ2-1; D not certain. V lost 2 bases and J lost 9, with 2 bases in between. The germline V gene has CDR1 MNHEY and CDR2 SVGAGI. This CDR3 has 10 residues. The CDR3 nucleotides read TGTGCCAGCAGTTACCGTGAGCAGTTCTTC. Translating it yields CASSYREQFF.

This rearrangement joins TRBV30 to TRBJ1-1, with 7 bases lining up with TRBD1. The germline V gene encodes CDR1 GTSNPN and CDR2 SVGIG (reference sequence). The CDR3 covers 13 residues. This chain's CDR3 is CGGGRQGNTEAFF. The CDR3 nucleotides are TGTGGAGGGGGGAGACAGGGGAACACTGAAGCTTTCTTT.

The genes are TRBV4-2 and TRBJ2-5, with D maybe TRBD2 (5 bases). There are 13 residues in the CDR3. CDR1 is LGHNA and CDR2 is YNFKEQ in the germline V gene. Trimming removed 2 bases from V and 5 bases from J, with 9 bases in between. The CDR3 DNA is TGTGCCAGCAGCCAATTAAGGAGGGAGACCCAGTACTTC. This gives the protein CASSQLRRETQYF.

V and J are TRBV5-1 and TRBJ2-1; the D is unclear. The germline V gene has CDR1 SGHRS and CDR2 YFSETQ. The length of the CDR3 is 14 residues. V lost 0 bases to trimming and J lost 0 bases, with 4 bases between them. CDR3 in DNA: TGCGCCAGCAGCTTGGAGGACTCCTACAATGAGCAGTTCTTC. Translated, it gives CASSLEDSYNEQFF.

V usage is TRBV11-2 and J usage is TRBJ1-1; D not certain. The CDR3 runs 14 residues. Germline V gene data show CDR1 as SGHAT and CDR2 as FQNNGV. V shed 4 bases and J shed 2 bases, with 11 bases lying between them. CDR3 residues: CASSSWESNTEAFF. The CDR3 nucleotides read TGTGCCAGCAGCTCTTGGGAGTCTAACACTGAAGCTTTCTTT.

CDR3 sequence: CASSLVSYNEQFF. CDR3 coding DNA: TGTGCCAGCAGCTTAGTCTCGTACAATGAGCAGTTCTTC. The genes are TRBV7-9 and TRBJ2-1; D uncertain. Looked up from germline, CDR1 is SEHNR and CDR2 is FQNEAQ (reference sequence). This CDR3 comprises 13 residues. V was clipped by 1 base and J by 4 bases, with 5 bases between them. Using reference TRBV7-9 and TRBJ2-1 for the parts outside the CDR3, the full variable domain is DTGVSQNPRHKITKRGQNVTFRCDPISEHNRLYWYRQTLGQGPEFLTYFQNEAQLEKSRLLSDRFSAERPKGSFSTLEIQRTEQGDSAMYLCASSLVSYNEQFFGPGTRLTVL.

Remarks on this clone: One end of the junction fails to match germline, which may point to a read error. The chain couples TRBV2 to TRBJ1-2, with D possibly being TRBD1 (5 bases). The CDR3 loop spans 16 amino acids. In germline, CDR1 is SNHLY, CDR2 FYNNEI. The CDR3 coding sequence is TGTGTCAGCAGCCCTACATCGGGCAGGGAGGTCTATGGCTACACCTTC. It codes for CVSSPTSGREVYGYTF. The variable domain in full, completed from reference TRBV2 and TRBJ1-2, reads EPEVTQTPSHQVTQMGQEVILRCVPISNHLYFYWYRQILGQKVEFLVSFYNNEISEKSEIFDDQFSVERPDGSNFTLKIRSTKLEDSAMYFCVSSPTSGREVYGYTFGSGTRLTVV.

V is TRBV28 and J is TRBJ1-2, with TRBD1 as a possible D gene (5 bases). Germline V lookup: CDR1 MDHEN, CDR2 SYDVKM. Between the trimmed V and J ends, which lost 7 bases and 0 bases, there was a span of 18 bases. CDR3 length equals 16 residues. The CDR3 DNA follows: TGTGCCAGCATCGCCTCACAGGACTTAACTAACTATGGCTACACCTTC. This translates into CASIASQDLTNYGYTF.

The V and J genes are TRBV12-5 and TRBJ2-3; possible D gene TRBD1, 7 bases. There are 17 residues in the CDR3. Germline CDR1 is LGHNT and CDR2 is FRNRAP. The germline V and J ends were trimmed by 1 base and 6 bases, with 20 bases remaining between them. This CDR3 is CASGLAAGGLRLDTQYF. CDR3 DNA: TGTGCTAGTGGTTTGGCAGCAGGGGGGCTGAGGTTGGATACGCAGTATTTT.

This chain connects TRBV4-3 to TRBJ2-5, with TRBD2 identical over 8 bases. This CDR3 contains 16 residues. After removal of 2 bases from V and 0 bases from J, the junction contained 5 bases not matched to a gene. From germline, CDR1 is LGHNA and CDR2 YSLEER. The CDR3 region is CASSQRASGHQETQYF. The CDR3 DNA follows: TGCGCCAGCAGCCAAAGAGCTAGCGGGCACCAAGAGACCCAGTACTTC.

This chain joins TRBV7-2 and TRBJ2-3, with D maybe TRBD2 (6 bases). Germline CDR1 reads SGHTA; CDR2 reads FQGNSA. The CDR3 totals 16 residues. The ends were cut back, 3 bases at V and 0 bases at J, with 13 bases in the middle. The CDR3 region has the DNA TGTGCCAGCAGCTTTTATGAGACTAGAAGCACAGATACGCAGTATTTT. Translation: CASSFYETRSTDTQYF.

This clone showed up just a few times. The chain joins TRBV18 to TRBJ1-2, with D hard to call. Germline CDR1 is KGHSH and CDR2 is LQKENI. The V gene lost 0 bases and the J gene lost 7 bases, with 12 bases spanning the gap. The CDR3 has 14 residues. For the CDR3, the DNA is TGTGCCAGCTCACCACCAGAATCACGACGTGGCTACACCTTC. Amino acids: CASSPPESRRGYTF.

J is TRBJ2-3 and V is TRBV6-1; 7 positions agree with TRBD2. Germline V gives CDR1 MNHNS, CDR2 SASEGT. The V gene end was trimmed by 0 bases and the J gene end by 4 bases; junction bases not matched to a gene: 1. The CDR3 loop spans 14 amino acids. CDR3 in amino acids: CASSEAGGADTQYF. In DNA, the CDR3 is TGTGCCAGCAGTGAAGCGGGAGGGGCAGATACGCAGTATTTT.

The chain carries TRBV6-5 and TRBJ1-2; 7 bases match TRBD1. The germline gives CDR1 MNHEY, CDR2 SVGAGI. The CDR3 runs 14 residues. V shed 2 bases and J 6 bases; nucleotides not matched to a gene: 6. Written as DNA, the CDR3 is TGTGCCAGCAGTTACAATAGGGGGCGCAATGGCTACACCTTC. Encoded protein: CASSYNRGRNGYTF.

This clone occurred once. The chain employs TRBV7-2 and TRBJ2-2; TRBD2 aligns across 7 bases. With 3 bases clipped from V and 5 bases from J, the junction kept 15 bases outside the gene matches. The CDR3 has 18 residues. Germline lookup yields CDR1 SGHTA and CDR2 FQGNSA. CDR3 region: CASSLRRSSGGGTGELFF. DNA of the CDR3: TGTGCCAGCAGCTTGAGACGTTCATCTGGCGGGGGTACCGGGGAGCTGTTTTTT.

This clone was seen a few times. V usage is TRBV4-3 and J usage is TRBJ2-5, with a possible D match to TRBD1 (6 bases). Trimming removed 1 base at V and 5 bases at J, with 8 bases between. The CDR3 spans 13 residues. CDR1 and CDR2 from the germline V gene are LGHNA and YSLEER. The CDR3 loop is CASSQGTAETQYF. The CDR3 region has the DNA TGCGCCAGCAGCCAAGGGACAGCGGAGACCCAGTACTTC.

The chain recombines TRBV19 with TRBJ2-3; 9 nucleotides line up with TRBD1. J was trimmed by 5 bases and V by 6 bases; bases with no gene match: 9. This CDR3 contains 15 residues. Germline V CDR1 and CDR2: LNHDA, SQIVND (reference sequence). CDR3 bases: TGTGCCAGTAGGCCGAACAGGGGGCTTGAAGATACGCAGTATTTT. The encoded protein is CASRPNRGLEDTQYF.

This clone was seen only once. The CDR3 here is CASRGLAGGPLETQYF. In DNA, the CDR3 is TGTGCCAGTAGGGGACTAGCGGGGGGTCCCCTGGAGACCCAGTACTTC. The chain joins TRBV19 to TRBJ2-5, with 15 positions matching TRBD2. Germline assignment: CDR1 LNHDA and CDR2 SQIVND (reference sequence). The CDR3 extends over 16 amino acids. The trim removed 6 bases at V and 5 bases at J, leaving 7 bases unmatched.

This clone has only one observation. The CDR3 region is CASSEEGTVNQPQHF. Here the CDR3 DNA reads TGTGCCAGCAGCGAGGAGGGGACCGTCAATCAGCCCCAGCATTTT. The gene calls are TRBV9 and TRBJ1-5; a weak D match, TRBD1 (5 bases). This CDR3 is built from 15 residues. The germline gives CDR1 SGDLS, CDR2 YYNGEE. The V end lost 3 bases, the J end lost 3 bases, and 13 bases lay between the germline ends.

This clone was counted only a few times. The CDR3 DNA reads as TGCGCCAGCAGCCCGGAAGGACAGGCCAGGGGCGGCACCTTC. Protein sequence: CASSPEGQARGGTF. The chain links TRBV4-3 to TRBJ1-2; 7 bases fit TRBD1. Germline V gene lookup returns CDR1 LGHNA and CDR2 YSLEER. The CDR3 spans 14 residues. V lost 4 bases, J lost 13 bases, and 15 bases stayed unmatched.

The chain carries TRBV5-1 and TRBJ2-7; D remains ambiguous. From germline, CDR1 is SGHRS and CDR2 YFSETQ. V was trimmed by 0 bases and J by 6 bases, leaving 7 bases between them. The length of the CDR3 is 12 residues. CDR3 in DNA: TGCGCCAGCAGCTTGGGGAGATCCGAGCAGTACTTC. Amino acid sequence: CASSLGRSEQYF.

The chain is built from TRBV29-1 and TRBJ2-1, with 7 bases identical to TRBD2. The CDR3 sequence is 16 residues long. V lost 7 bases to trimming and J lost 3 bases; unmatched junction nucleotides: 15. The germline CDR1 and CDR2 sequences are SQVTM and ANQGSEA. CDR3 sequence reads: CSGGLAGTAGYNEQFF. CDR3 nucleotide sequence: TGCAGCGGGGGGTTAGCGGGTACGGCAGGCTACAATGAGCAGTTCTTC.